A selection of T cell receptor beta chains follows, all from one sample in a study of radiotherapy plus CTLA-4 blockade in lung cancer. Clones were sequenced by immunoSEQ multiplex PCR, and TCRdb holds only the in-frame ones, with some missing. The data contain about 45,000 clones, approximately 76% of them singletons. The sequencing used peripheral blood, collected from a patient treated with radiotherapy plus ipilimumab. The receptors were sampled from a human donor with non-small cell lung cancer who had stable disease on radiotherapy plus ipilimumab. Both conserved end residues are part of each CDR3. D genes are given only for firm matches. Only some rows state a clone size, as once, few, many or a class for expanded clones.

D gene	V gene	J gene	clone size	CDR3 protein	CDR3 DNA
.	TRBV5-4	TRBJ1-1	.	CASSPPTGRNTEAFF	TGTGCCAGCAGCCCCCCAACAGGGCGGAACACTGAAGCTTTCTTT
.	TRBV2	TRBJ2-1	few	CASRPGPSNEQFF	TGTGCCAGCAGGCCGGGACCGAGCAATGAGCAGTTCTTC
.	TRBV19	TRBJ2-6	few	CASRAGANVLTF	TGTGCCAGCAGAGCCGGGGCCAACGTCCTGACTTTC
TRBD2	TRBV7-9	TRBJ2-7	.	CASSLAAGGFNEQYF	TGTGCCAGCAGCTTAGCAGCGGGGGGCTTCAACGAGCAGTACTTC
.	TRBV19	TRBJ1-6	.	CASRQGSYNSPLHF	TGTGCCAGTAGACAGGGCTCCTATAATTCACCCCTCCACTTT
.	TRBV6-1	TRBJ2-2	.	CASKGWGTGELFF	TGTGCCAGCAAAGGGTGGGGCACCGGGGAGCTGTTTTTT
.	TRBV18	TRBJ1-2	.	CASSPVGLYGYTF	TGTGCCAGCTCACCAGTGGGTCTCTATGGCTACACCTTC
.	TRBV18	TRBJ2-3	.	CASSPYMEGTDTQYF	TGTGCCAGCTCACCATACATGGAGGGCACAGATACGCAGTATTTT
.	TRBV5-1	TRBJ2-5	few	CASSLDQETQYF	TGCGCCAGCAGCTTAGACCAAGAGACCCAGTACTTC
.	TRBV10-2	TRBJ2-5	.	CASSPRDPGQETQYF	TGCGCCAGCAGTCCTCGGGACCCGGGCCAAGAGACCCAGTACTTC
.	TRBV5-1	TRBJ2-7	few	CASSLGGSSYEQYF	TGCGCCAGCAGCTTGGGGGGGAGCTCCTACGAGCAGTACTTC
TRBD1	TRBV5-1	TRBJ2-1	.	CASSLYGRGRNEQFF	TGCGCCAGCAGCTTGTACGGCAGGGGGCGGAATGAGCAGTTCTTC
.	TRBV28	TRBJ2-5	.	CASSPPVSGYQETQYF	TGTGCCAGCAGTCCGCCGGTCAGCGGATACCAAGAGACCCAGTACTTC
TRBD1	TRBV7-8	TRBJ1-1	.	CASRDRMNTEAFF	TGTGCCAGCAGGGACAGGATGAACACTGAAGCTTTCTTT
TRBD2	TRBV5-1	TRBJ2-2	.	CASSLAGPGGQAQTGELFF	TGCGCCAGCAGCTTGGCTGGCCCGGGGGGGCAGGCCCAGACCGGGGAGCTGTTTTTT
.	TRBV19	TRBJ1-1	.	CASSTRVANTEAFF	TGTGCCAGTAGTACCCGCGTCGCGAACACTGAAGCTTTCTTT
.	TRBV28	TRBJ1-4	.	CASSVRKEKLFF	TGTGCCAGCAGTGTGCGGAAGGAAAAACTATTTTTT
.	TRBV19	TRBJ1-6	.	CASRFGRESYNSPLHF	TGTGCCAGCCGGTTTGGAAGGGAATCCTATAATTCACCCCTCCACTTT
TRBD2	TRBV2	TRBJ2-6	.	CASRLGLAGFSLSGANVLTF	TGTGCCAGCAGGTTGGGACTAGCGGGGTTTTCACTCTCTGGGGCCAACGTCCTGACTTTC
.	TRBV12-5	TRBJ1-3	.	CASGLGRRTGNTIYF	TGTGCTAGTGGTTTGGGCCGTCGGACTGGAAACACCATATATTTT
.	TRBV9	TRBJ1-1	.	CASSPGDANTEAFF	TGTGCCAGCAGCCCCGGGGATGCGAACACTGAAGCTTTCTTT
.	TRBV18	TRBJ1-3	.	CASSPPNREATGNTIYF	TGTGCCAGCTCACCACCGAACAGGGAGGCCACTGGAAACACCATATATTTT